This is a list of T cell receptor beta chains from one sample in a study of shared clonotypes between healthy human individuals. The protocol was immunoSEQ multiplex PCR, while the TCRdb copy is restricted to in-frame clones and leaves out a portion. The sample carries millions of clones, approximately 94% recorded once. Sequencing used naive CD4+ T cells sorted from blood. These receptors were taken from a man aged 18 to 35 in good health. CDR3s include the opening cysteine and the closing phenylalanine or tryptophan. The D gene is left open where the match is weak. Not all rows give a size; the values are once, few, many and, for expanded clones, a class.

D,size,V,J,CDR3,DNA
.,.,TRBV19,TRBJ2-1,CASSIGGAGRYNEQFF,TGTGCCAGTAGTATCGGAGGGGCGGGCCGCTACAATGAGCAGTTCTTC
TRBD1,.,TRBV6-1,TRBJ1-2,CASTTRGDRDGYTF,TGTGCCAGCACCACGCGGGGGGACAGGGACGGCTACACCTTC
.,once,TRBV2,TRBJ1-1,CASSEALKYEAFF,TGTGCCAGCAGTGAAGCATTAAAGTATGAAGCTTTCTTT
.,.,TRBV2,TRBJ1-2,CASRQGSYGYTF,TGTGCCAGCAGACAGGGATCCTATGGCTACACCTTC
.,.,TRBV5-1,TRBJ1-3,CASRPGQWSSGNTIYF,TGCGCCAGCAGGCCCGGACAATGGTCCTCTGGAAACACCATATATTTT
.,.,TRBV7-9,TRBJ2-1,CASSPGVEQFF,TGTGCCAGCAGCCCGGGGGTTGAGCAGTTCTTC
TRBD1,.,TRBV30,TRBJ1-4,CAWNPGQVFNEKLFF,TGTGCCTGGAACCCCGGACAGGTTTTTAACGAAAAACTGTTTTTT
TRBD1,once,TRBV5-1,TRBJ1-6,CASSQTGSNSPLHF,TGCGCCAGCAGTCAGACAGGGAGCAATTCACCCCTCCACTTT
.,.,TRBV12-5,TRBJ2-7,CASGLGSGSYEQYF,TGTGCTAGTGGTTTGGGGAGCGGCTCCTACGAGCAGTACTTC
.,.,TRBV5-4,TRBJ1-1,CASSFPLNTEAFF,TGTGCCAGCAGCTTCCCGCTAAACACTGAAGCTTTCTTT
.,.,TRBV7-2,TRBJ2-4,CASSRDAAKNIQYF,TGTGCCAGCAGCCGGGACGCAGCCAAAAACATTCAGTACTTC
TRBD1,.,TRBV18,TRBJ2-7,CASSPTGQVYEQYF,TGTGCCAGCTCACCTACGGGACAGGTCTACGAGCAGTACTTC
.,.,TRBV10-1,TRBJ2-3,CASSQHRTDTQYF,TGCGCCAGCAGCCAACACCGTACAGATACGCAGTATTTT
.,.,TRBV10-3,TRBJ1-2,CAISGNDYGYTF,TGTGCCATCAGCGGGAACGACTATGGCTACACCTTC
.,.,TRBV29-1,TRBJ2-7,CSVTLGYEQYF,TGCAGCGTTACTTTGGGCTACGAGCAGTACTTC
.,.,TRBV28,TRBJ1-5,CASSPLGQKYSYQPQHF,TGTGCCAGCAGCCCACTCGGACAGAAATATTCCTATCAGCCCCAGCATTTT
.,.,TRBV15,TRBJ2-6,CATSRDGPGANVLTF,TGTGCCACCAGCAGAGATGGCCCCGGGGCCAACGTCCTGACTTTC
.,.,TRBV25-1,TRBJ2-1,CASSVPQGGNEQFF,TGTGCCAGCAGTGTACCACAGGGCGGCAATGAGCAGTTCTTC
TRBD1,.,TRBV5-8,TRBJ2-1,CASSPGTDYNEQFF,TGTGCCAGCAGCCCGGGGACAGACTACAATGAGCAGTTCTTC
.,.,TRBV12-5,TRBJ2-1,CASGSGGAYNEQFF,TGTGCTAGTGGTTCGGGCGGGGCCTACAATGAGCAGTTCTTC
.,once,TRBV2,TRBJ2-7,CASKGAGGLIEQYF,TGTGCCAGCAAGGGAGCAGGGGGACTAATCGAGCAGTACTTC
.,.,TRBV18,TRBJ2-2,CASSPIGGALGTGELFF,TGTGCCAGCTCACCGATAGGAGGGGCCCTCGGGACCGGGGAGCTGTTTTTT
.,.,TRBV7-3,TRBJ1-1,CASSPLVVGGRILGAFF,TGTGCCAGCAGCCCTCTAGTCGTGGGGGGCCGGATCCTTGGAGCTTTCTTT
.,.,TRBV25-1,TRBJ2-7,CASSMGGPYEQYF,TGTGCCAGCAGTATGGGGGGTCCCTACGAGCAGTACTTC
TRBD1,.,TRBV29-1,TRBJ2-1,CSVESAGQGIGFDEQFF,TGCAGCGTTGAATCGGCGGGACAGGGAATCGGGTTCGATGAGCAGTTCTTC
.,.,TRBV6-5,TRBJ1-5,CASSQQSSNQPQHF,TGTGCCAGCAGCCAACAGAGTAGCAATCAGCCCCAGCATTTT
TRBD1,once,TRBV19,TRBJ2-2,CASRIRTGTYDGELFF,TGTGCCAGTAGAATAAGGACAGGAACGTACGACGGGGAGCTGTTTTTT
.,once,TRBV10-1,TRBJ2-2,CASSRESGELFF,TGCGCCAGCAGTCGGGAGAGCGGGGAGCTGTTTTTT
.,.,TRBV19,TRBJ1-1,CASSARQVMNTEAFF,TGTGCCAGTAGTGCTAGACAGGTCATGAACACTGAAGCTTTCTTT
TRBD1,.,TRBV5-6,TRBJ2-5,CASSPLGTAQETQYF,TGTGCCAGCAGCCCACTAGGGACAGCTCAAGAGACCCAGTACTTC
TRBD1,.,TRBV5-4,TRBJ2-7,CASSLIDRGGFEQYF,TGTGCCAGCAGCTTGATCGACAGGGGGGGGTTCGAGCAGTACTTC
TRBD1,.,TRBV6-5,TRBJ2-7,CASSYGGRGPSYEQYF,TGTGCCAGCAGTTACGGCGGCAGGGGGCCCTCCTACGAGCAGTACTTC
.,once,TRBV29-1,TRBJ2-7,CSVEDVAAPNEQYF,TGCAGCGTTGAAGATGTGGCAGCTCCCAACGAGCAGTACTTC
TRBD1,.,TRBV19,TRBJ2-7,CASAREDRGPYEQYF,TGTGCCAGTGCTAGAGAGGACAGGGGCCCCTACGAGCAGTACTTC
.,.,TRBV2,TRBJ2-3,CASSETRTTDTQYF,TGTGCCAGCAGTGAGACTAGGACCACAGATACGCAGTATTTT
TRBD1,.,TRBV30,TRBJ2-1,CAWSRDRVNEQFF,TGTGCCTGGAGCCGGGACAGGGTCAATGAGCAGTTCTTC
.,.,TRBV6-1,TRBJ1-6,CASRSGFSYNSPLHF,TGTGCCAGCAGGTCCGGGTTCTCCTATAATTCACCCCTCCACTTT
.,.,TRBV6-1,TRBJ1-5,CASAGRGGNQPQHF,TGTGCCAGCGCCGGCCGGGGGGGCAATCAGCCCCAGCATTTT
TRBD2,few,TRBV7-2,TRBJ2-7,CASSATSGSSYEQYF,TGTGCCAGCAGCGCAACTAGCGGGAGCTCCTACGAGCAGTACTTC
TRBD2,.,TRBV5-4,TRBJ2-2,CASRPGTSGSSTGELFF,TGTGCCAGCAGACCTGGGACTAGCGGGAGTAGCACCGGGGAGCTGTTTTTT
TRBD1,.,TRBV10-3,TRBJ2-7,CAISESGQGDYEQYF,TGTGCCATCAGTGAGTCTGGACAGGGGGACTACGAGCAGTACTTC
TRBD2,.,TRBV4-1,TRBJ2-7,CASSQAGLAGSSYEQYF,TGCGCCAGCAGCCAGGCAGGACTAGCGGGCAGCTCCTACGAGCAGTACTTC
TRBD1,.,TRBV4-1,TRBJ1-2,CASSQGTGTALYGYTF,TGCGCCAGCAGCCAAGGAACAGGGACAGCCCTCTATGGCTACACCTTC
.,.,TRBV7-3,TRBJ1-5,CASAQRGGQPQHF,TGTGCCAGCGCCCAGCGGGGCGGTCAGCCCCAGCATTTT
TRBD2,.,TRBV12-5,TRBJ2-3,CASVGGATDTQYF,TGTGCTAGTGTCGGGGGGGCCACAGATACGCAGTATTTT
.,once,TRBV7-2,TRBJ2-7,CASSLDRGRKYF,TGTGCCAGCAGCTTAGATCGGGGAAGGAAGTACTTC
.,.,TRBV11-2,TRBJ2-1,CASSWDPQVGEQFF,TGTGCCAGCAGCTGGGACCCCCAGGTCGGTGAGCAGTTCTTC
.,.,TRBV7-2,TRBJ2-1,CASNPGLVYNEQFF,TGTGCCAGCAACCCGGGACTGGTCTACAATGAGCAGTTCTTC
TRBD2,.,TRBV7-2,TRBJ2-7,CASSPQLAGNYEQYF,TGTGCCAGCAGCCCCCAACTAGCGGGAAACTACGAGCAGTACTTC
.,once,TRBV19,TRBJ2-7,CASSMIAGGDYEQYF,TGTGCCAGTAGTATGATAGCAGGGGGGGACTACGAGCAGTACTTC
.,once,TRBV7-9,TRBJ1-6,CASSKQNPTYNSPLHF,TGTGCCAGCAGCAAACAGAATCCCACCTATAATTCACCCCTCCACTTT
.,.,TRBV10-3,TRBJ2-5,CATTGLGGQETQYF,TGTGCCACGACTGGGTTGGGGGGTCAAGAGACCCAGTACTTC
TRBD1,.,TRBV19,TRBJ2-7,CASSTGQGGSYEQYF,TGTGCCAGTAGTACCGGACAGGGGGGATCCTACGAGCAGTACTTC
.,.,TRBV2,TRBJ2-2,CASSVQGWYPGELFF,TGTGCCAGCAGTGTGCAGGGTTGGTATCCCGGGGAGCTGTTTTTT
.,few,TRBV6-5,TRBJ1-6,CASSFAVGGVYSPLHF,TGTGCCAGCAGTTTCGCGGTGGGGGGAGTATATTCACCCCTCCACTTT